This T cell receptor (beta chain) was identified during a study of cytomegalovirus exposure and HLA in healthy donors (TCRdb year 2017). Study-wide context: According to an earlier analysis of 587 of the donors, about 179 million T cells yielded some 120 million unique TCR beta sequences and 276 Gb of sequence data. An early release that covered roughly 600 HLA-typed donors contained about 300 gigabases of sequencing data and tens of millions of unique TCR sequences. Of the 300 to 500 genotyped donors, roughly 76% were placed in the genetic ancestry cluster associated with self-reported Caucasian donors. The study was designed to test whether signatures of past pathogen exposure could be identified by cataloging public T cell receptors. The study used immunosequencing to profile the T cell repertoires of under 700 subjects and linked those repertoires to cytomegalovirus serostatus. Along with the roughly 610-subject first cohort, a separate validation cohort of over a hundred different subjects was used. High-throughput TCR immunosequencing, statistical association of individual TCRs with disease status, and machine learning were combined to predict cytomegalovirus infection status. In a later analysis, previously published TCR beta repertoires from roughly 710 donors were re-analyzed and high-resolution HLA genotyping was added so that TCR occurrence patterns could be studied. The later analysis used no new phenotypic data to find candidate immune exposures, relying instead on TCR beta sequences and their occurrence across donors. To decide whether each TCR beta V gene segment behaved as functional or pseudogenic, an earlier analysis of over 500 of the donors relied on high-throughput TCR beta sequencing. Donor age, sex, ethnicity and CMV serostatus were collected together with the repertoire data. A later genetic analysis took genome-wide SNP genotypes for about 65% of the roughly 670 donors and used that subset as a discovery cohort. All discovery cohort repertoires had been generated using a single sequencing platform. Class I and class II HLA loci were covered by the typing at four-digit resolution. Typing coverage differed by locus: A, B, C, DRB1 and DQB1 were typed in roughly 629-640 donors, DQA1 in about 550, DPA1 in nearly 610, and DPB1 in about 450. Five DR-DQ haplotypes were treated as single units for association and clustering because of strong linkage in the cohort. On average, around 230,000 unique TCR beta nucleotide sequences were sequenced per donor among a few hundred genotyped donors of the cohort, with about 17% of those sequences being non-productive. What the research found in general, with its limitations: Roughly uniform sequencing depth across donors was assumed in presence/absence analyses, although this assumption may not hold. The 87-base-pair reads could not distinguish some IMGT-functional V segments, including TRBV6-2 and TRBV6-3, so those segments were excluded. A few of the identified cytomegalovirus-associated TCR beta chains were confirmed in vitro to be specific for cytomegalovirus antigens. In a later genetic analysis, a missense DCLRE1C variant was associated with V-gene and J-gene trimming of TCR beta chains, and the association was replicated in an independent cohort. According to a later analysis, most CMV-associated TCR beta chains appeared to be HLA-restricted, and the HLA associations seemed to be driven largely by CMV exposure. Compared with the 666-donor mean, donors in an Asian-associated ancestry cluster had fewer N-insertions in productive TCRs, according to a later genetic analysis. Broadly in line with IMGT annotations, most TCR beta V segments showed up in productive rearrangements about 90% or about 30% of the time in an earlier analysis of under 700 of the donors. Because counts were too low, about 15 rarely observed V segments, including chromosome 9 orphons, were left out of the earlier analysis of over 550 of the donors. According to a later analysis, parvovirus B19, influenza, CMV and Epstein-Barr virus appeared linked to several top co-occurrence clusters. Immune exposure information for the cohort was limited to CMV serostatus. Linkage disequilibrium might explain the correlated functional status among segregating V segments, but an unknown experimental factor could not be ruled out. When HLA alleles, especially DR and DQ, strongly co-occurred, TCR associations were difficult to assign to individual alleles. A further reported finding was that TCR beta sequences accurately predicted the HLA-A and HLA-B alleles for most subjects in the first cohort. In this cohort, only TCR beta chains were sequenced, and detectable features were limited by the absence of alpha or paired-chain data. Specific HLA alleles were associated with some 15,000 TCR beta sequences at a false discovery rate of 0.05 in a later analysis. It was suggested by the authors that the approach could potentially be generalized to other disease states and immunological phenotypes. The study gave a list of 150 to 200 TCR beta chains associated with cytomegalovirus. According to a later analysis, TCR association rates differed among HLA loci, with DRB1 alleles showing the most associated TCRs and HLA-C alleles showing the fewest. A cluster of highly shared sequence variants was judged likely to represent a technical artifact of the sequencing pipeline. Because some donors lacked HLA typing at each locus, the association tests relied only on the typed subset. While some public TCRs were present in many individuals, most TCR sequences turned up only very rarely across donors. A later analysis found that HLA-associated TCR beta chains were more clonally expanded and had lower generation probabilities than equally common non-associated chains. The classifier was reported to diagnose cytomegalovirus status with high specificity and sensitivity in both the original cohort and the validation cohort.

From cysteine to phenylalanine, the CDR3 is 16 amino acids long. The DNA shown is the 48-base CDR3, in frame from base 1. Trimming removed 1 base from V and 5 bases from J; the gene matches leave 9 bases unexplained. The germline V gene provides CDR1 SGDLS and CDR2 YYNGEE. The method behind the library was the immunoSEQ multiplex PCR assay. For the multiplex PCR, a mixture combining 60 forward primers for TCR Vbeta segments and 13 reverse primers for TCR Jbeta segments was used. Amplification of the CDR3 region of rearranged TCR beta genes was performed with a multiplex PCR assay on genomic DNA. The Illumina HiSeq System was used to sequence the amplified TCR beta libraries as 87-base-pair reads. Processing in the source paper ran as follows. In a later analysis, some 80 million unique TCR beta chains were counted across the roughly 670 repertoires, and around 10 million of these chains were shared by at least two donors. Raw reads were error-corrected and collapsed into unique sequences by a nearest-neighbor algorithm in which closely related sequences were merged to remove PCR and sequencing errors. CDR3 sequences were aligned to IMGT reference sequences to assign V, D and J gene segments. For a sequence to be retained, at least a six-nucleotide match to both a V gene segment and a J gene segment was required. A rearrangement was called productive if the CDR3 had no stop codons and remained in frame with V and J, and every other rearrangement was called non-productive. Following IMGT convention, CDR3 was defined as the stretch from the second conserved V-encoded cysteine to the conserved J-encoded phenylalanine. Sequences without an unambiguous match to a single V gene segment were excluded from the earlier analysis of 450 to 650 of the donors. In an earlier analysis of about 590 of the donors, a V segment was called functional when productive rearrangements were above 56.7%, and segregating when the standard deviation between donors exceeded 5%. A statistical classification framework was developed to diagnose cytomegalovirus status using the catalog of TCR beta chain sequences. In a later analysis, TCR nucleotide sequences were compared against IMGT/GENE-DB human TR gene sequences so that V and J genes could be assigned. In a later analysis, CDR3 sequences and most-parsimonious VDJ recombination scenarios were assigned using the TCRdist pipeline. In a later analysis, each TCR beta chain was defined by its CDR3 amino acid sequence together with its V-gene family, and reads without a unique V-gene family were excluded. In a later analysis, 450 to 600 highly shared, low-generation-probability nucleotide sequences were removed to address suspected cross-contamination and a sequencing artifact. In a later analysis, a clonal expansion index for each public chain was calculated from normalized within-repertoire ranks of inferred template counts. In a later analysis, generation probabilities were computed using a VDJ recombination model fitted to out-of-frame rearrangements, and the results were checked against IGoR. In a later analysis, hypergeometric tests were used to score TCR-TCR, TCR-HLA and TCR-CMV co-occurrence, with a repertoire-size bias correction applied to TCR pairs. In a later analysis, false discovery rates were estimated by permuting HLA or CMV assignments 20 times. In a later analysis, co-occurring TCRs were grouped with DBSCAN, and TCRdist sequence similarity was added when clustering was performed within HLA-allele-positive subsets. Co-occurrence clustering excluded repertoires with fewer than 30,000 or more than 120,000 public chains, plus five with anomalous nucleotide sharing. Imported from immuneACCESS, the table was reduced by TCRdb to in-frame sequences with V and J called. These copies leave out some clones; in studies compared against another copy, an unresolved V gene accounts for under half, and the cause of the remainder is not known. V, J and clone size are those of that table, while D and trimming were read from the DNA. This sample's table has entries for approximately 110,000 clones. The ten biggest clones cover 0.59% of the sample.

In total, around 600 healthy bone marrow donors made up the cohort. At the time of sampling, every cohort member was nominally healthy, though immune exposures that went unrecorded were likely present. The donor was CMV seronegative and belonged to the group of 350 or so seronegative cohort members. A peripheral blood sample was collected from each donor, and TCR beta sequencing was performed on peripheral blood mononuclear cells. The Qiagen DNeasy Blood Extraction Kit was used to extract genomic DNA from the blood cell samples. Of note for this clone: Which antigen it targets is not known.

The receptor's source is a man aged 45-60 years in good health and CMV-seronegative. Sequencing was done on a sample of PBMCs. The rearrangement combines TRBV9 with TRBJ2-5; 9 bases in the junction line up with TRBD2. The CDR3: CASSVMASGGTETQYF. The sequenced DNA: TGTGCCAGCAGCGTAATGGCCAGCGGGGGGACCGAGACCCAGTACTTC.